The clone carrying this T cell receptor beta chain was seen once. The record originates from a study of blood T cell repertoires in COVID-19. Profiled with immunoSEQ multiplex PCR; TCRdb holds only in-frame clones, not every one. This table has 110,000 to 150,000 clones, 80% to 90% appearing once. Participants reported their clinical history, and cohort assignment relied on those reports. V lost 1 base, J lost 3 bases, and 9 bases lay in between. The CDR3 totals 14 residues. The germline V gene encodes CDR1 SEHNR and CDR2 FQNEAQ (reference sequence). This clonotype originated in a man aged 50 to 60 who had recovered from COVID-19. V gene TRBV7-9 combines with J gene TRBJ1-1; a possible D gene is TRBD1 (5 bases). The sequencing sample was made of PBMCs or T cells enriched from blood (not recorded which). The CDR3 loop is CASSLVQGHTEAFF. The CDR3, as DNA: TGTGCCAGCAGCTTAGTGCAGGGCCACACTGAAGCTTTCTTT.